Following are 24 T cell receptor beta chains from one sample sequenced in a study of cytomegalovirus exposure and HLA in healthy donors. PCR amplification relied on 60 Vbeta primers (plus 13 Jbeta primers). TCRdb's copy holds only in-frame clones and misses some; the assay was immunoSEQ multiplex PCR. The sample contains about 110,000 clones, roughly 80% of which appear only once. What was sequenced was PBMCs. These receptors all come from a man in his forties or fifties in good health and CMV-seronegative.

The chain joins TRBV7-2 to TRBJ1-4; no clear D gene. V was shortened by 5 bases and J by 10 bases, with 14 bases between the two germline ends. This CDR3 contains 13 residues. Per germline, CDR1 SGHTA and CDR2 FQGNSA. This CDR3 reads CASSPRDGRKLFF. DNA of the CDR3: TGTGCCAGCAGCCCCAGAGATGGGCGAAAACTGTTTTTT.

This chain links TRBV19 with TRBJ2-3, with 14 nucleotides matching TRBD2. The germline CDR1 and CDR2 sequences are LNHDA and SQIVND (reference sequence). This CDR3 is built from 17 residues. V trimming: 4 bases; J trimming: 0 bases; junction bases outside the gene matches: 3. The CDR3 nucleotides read TGTGCCAGTAGTAAGACTAGCGGGGGGGGTAGCACAGATACGCAGTATTTT. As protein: CASSKTSGGGSTDTQYF.

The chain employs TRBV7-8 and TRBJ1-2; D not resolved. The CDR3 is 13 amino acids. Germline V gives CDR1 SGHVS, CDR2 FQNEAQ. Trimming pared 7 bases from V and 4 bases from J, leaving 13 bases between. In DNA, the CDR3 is TGTGCCAGCACACCCATCTCCGGCTATGGCTACACCTTC. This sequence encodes CASTPISGYGYTF.

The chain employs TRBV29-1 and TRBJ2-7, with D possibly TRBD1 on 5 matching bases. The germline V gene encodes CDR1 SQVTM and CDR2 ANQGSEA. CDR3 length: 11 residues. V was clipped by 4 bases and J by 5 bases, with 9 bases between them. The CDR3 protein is CSVVRVDEQYF. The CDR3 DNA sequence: TGCAGCGTTGTCAGGGTCGACGAGCAGTACTTC.

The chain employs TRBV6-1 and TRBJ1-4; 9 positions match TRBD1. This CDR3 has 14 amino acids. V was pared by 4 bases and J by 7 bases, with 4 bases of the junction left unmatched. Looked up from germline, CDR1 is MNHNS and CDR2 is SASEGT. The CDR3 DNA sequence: TGTGCCAGCAGTGCTACAGGGGGCCCTGAAAAACTGTTTTTT. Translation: CASSATGGPEKLFF.

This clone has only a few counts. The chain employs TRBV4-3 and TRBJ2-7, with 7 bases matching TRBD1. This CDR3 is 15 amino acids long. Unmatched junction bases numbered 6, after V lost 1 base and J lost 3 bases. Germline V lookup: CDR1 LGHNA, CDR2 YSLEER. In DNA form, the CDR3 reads TGCGCCAGCAGCCAAGCGAGACAGGGTATCTACGAGCAGTACTTC. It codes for CASSQARQGIYEQYF.

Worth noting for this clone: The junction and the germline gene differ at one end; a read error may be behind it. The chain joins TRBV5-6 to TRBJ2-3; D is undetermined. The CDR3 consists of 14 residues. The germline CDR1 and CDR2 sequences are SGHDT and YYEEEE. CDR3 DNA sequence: TGTGCCACCAGCTCTTCACTCCCCACAGATACGCAGTATTTT. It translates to CATSSSLPTDTQYF.

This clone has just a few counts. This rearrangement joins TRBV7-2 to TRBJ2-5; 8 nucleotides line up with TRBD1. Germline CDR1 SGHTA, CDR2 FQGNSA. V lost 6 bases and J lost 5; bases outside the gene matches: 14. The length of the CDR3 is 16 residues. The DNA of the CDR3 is TGTGCCAGCAGTAGGATGACAGGGGCTTTAAGGGAGACCCAGTACTTC. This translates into CASSRMTGALRETQYF.

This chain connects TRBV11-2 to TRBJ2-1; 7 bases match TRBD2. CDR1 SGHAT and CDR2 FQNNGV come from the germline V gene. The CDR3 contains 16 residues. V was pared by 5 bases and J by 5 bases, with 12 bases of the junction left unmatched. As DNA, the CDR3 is TGTGCCAGCAGCCTGCTTTGGGGGGGTGTAAACAATGAGCAGTTCTTC. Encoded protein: CASSLLWGGVNNEQFF.

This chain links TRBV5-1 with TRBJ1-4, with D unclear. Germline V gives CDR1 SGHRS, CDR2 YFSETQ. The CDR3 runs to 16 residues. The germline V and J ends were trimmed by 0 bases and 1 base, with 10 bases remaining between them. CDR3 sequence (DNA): TGCGCCAGCAGCTTGGCCTCAGAGGAAACTAATGAAAAACTGTTTTTT. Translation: CASSLASEETNEKLFF.

CDR3: CAIRDRTKETQYF. CDR3 DNA: TGTGCCATCCGGGACAGAACAAAAGAGACCCAGTACTTC. V usage is TRBV2 and J usage is TRBJ2-5; 7 bases match TRBD1. V lost 10 bases to trimming and J lost 3 bases; unmatched junction nucleotides: 8. CDR1 and CDR2 (germline): SNHLY, FYNNEI. The CDR3 loop spans 13 amino acids.

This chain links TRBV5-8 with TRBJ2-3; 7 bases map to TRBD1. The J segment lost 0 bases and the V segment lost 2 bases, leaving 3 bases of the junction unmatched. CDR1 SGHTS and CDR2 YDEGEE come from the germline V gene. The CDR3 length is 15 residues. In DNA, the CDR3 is TGTGCCAGCAGCTTCCGACAGGGCAGCACAGATACGCAGTATTTT. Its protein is CASSFRQGSTDTQYF. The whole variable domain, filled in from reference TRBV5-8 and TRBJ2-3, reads EAGVTQSPTHLIKTRGQQATLRCSPISGHTSVYWYQQALGLGLQFLLWYDEGEERNRGNFPPRFSGRQFPNYSSELNVNALELEDSALYLCASSFRQGSTDTQYFGPGTRLTVL.

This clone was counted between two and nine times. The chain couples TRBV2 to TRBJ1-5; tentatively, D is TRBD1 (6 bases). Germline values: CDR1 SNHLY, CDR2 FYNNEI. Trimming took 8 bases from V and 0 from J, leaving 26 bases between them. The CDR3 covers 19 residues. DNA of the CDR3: TGTGCCAGCGCCGGGCTGTCAGGGGAAATTTTTTATAGCAATCAGCCCCAGCATTTT. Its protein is CASAGLSGEIFYSNQPQHF.

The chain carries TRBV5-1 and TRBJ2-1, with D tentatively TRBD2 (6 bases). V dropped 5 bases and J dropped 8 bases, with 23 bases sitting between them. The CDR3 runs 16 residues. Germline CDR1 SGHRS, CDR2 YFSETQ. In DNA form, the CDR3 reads TGCGCCAGCAGAGGTACAGGACTACACAGAAGCGATGAGCAGTTCTTC. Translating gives CASRGTGLHRSDEQFF.

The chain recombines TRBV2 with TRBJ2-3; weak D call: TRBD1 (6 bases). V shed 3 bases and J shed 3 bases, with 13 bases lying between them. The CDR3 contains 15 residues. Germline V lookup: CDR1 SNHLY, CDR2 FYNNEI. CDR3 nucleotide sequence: TGTGCCAGCAGTGATCCGCAGGGGTGGACAGATACGCAGTATTTT. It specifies CASSDPQGWTDTQYF.

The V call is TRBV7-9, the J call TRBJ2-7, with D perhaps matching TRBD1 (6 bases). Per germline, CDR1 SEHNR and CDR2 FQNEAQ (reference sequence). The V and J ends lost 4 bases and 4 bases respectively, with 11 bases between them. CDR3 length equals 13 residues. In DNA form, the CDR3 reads TGTGCCAGCAGCTACGACAGGAGGTACGAGCAGTACTTC. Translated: CASSYDRRYEQYF. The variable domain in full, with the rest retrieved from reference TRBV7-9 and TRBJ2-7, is DTGVSQNPRHKITKRGQNVTFRCDPISEHNRLYWYRQTLGQGPEFLTYFQNEAQLEKSRLLSDRFSAERPKGSFSTLEIQRTEQGDSAMYLCASSYDRRYEQYFGPGTRLTVT.

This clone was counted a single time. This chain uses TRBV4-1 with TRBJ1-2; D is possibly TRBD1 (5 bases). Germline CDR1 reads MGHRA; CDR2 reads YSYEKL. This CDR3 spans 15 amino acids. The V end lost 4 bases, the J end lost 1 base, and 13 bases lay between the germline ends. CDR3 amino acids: CASSPSRGGNYGYTF. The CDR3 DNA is TGCGCCAGCAGCCCCAGTAGGGGAGGTAACTATGGCTACACCTTC.

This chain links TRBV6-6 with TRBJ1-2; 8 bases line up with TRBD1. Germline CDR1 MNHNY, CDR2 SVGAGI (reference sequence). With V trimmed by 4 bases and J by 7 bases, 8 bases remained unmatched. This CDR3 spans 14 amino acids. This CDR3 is CASSSWQGAGGYTF. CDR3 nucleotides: TGTGCCAGCAGTTCATGGCAGGGGGCAGGTGGCTACACCTTC.

CDR3 amino acids: CASSLTGNPTSGVGTQYF. In DNA, the CDR3 is TGCGCCAGCAGCTTAACAGGGAACCCCACTAGCGGGGTGGGGACCCAGTACTTC. The gene calls are TRBV5-1 and TRBJ2-5; 10 nucleotides align to TRBD2. V shed 2 bases and J 7 bases; nucleotides not matched to a gene: 17. CDR1 and CDR2 from the germline V gene are SGHRS and YFSETQ. CDR3 length equals 18 residues.

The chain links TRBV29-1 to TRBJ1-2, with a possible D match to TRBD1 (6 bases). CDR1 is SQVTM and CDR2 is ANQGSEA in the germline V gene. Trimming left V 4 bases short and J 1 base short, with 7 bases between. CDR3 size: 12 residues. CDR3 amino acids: CSVAQGNYGYTF. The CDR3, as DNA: TGCAGCGTTGCACAGGGTAACTATGGCTACACCTTC.

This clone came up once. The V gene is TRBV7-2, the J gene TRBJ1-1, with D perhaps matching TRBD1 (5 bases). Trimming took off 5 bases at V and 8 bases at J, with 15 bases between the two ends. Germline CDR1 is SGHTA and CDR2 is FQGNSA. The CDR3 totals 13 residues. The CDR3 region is CASSSGEGREAFF. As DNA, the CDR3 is TGTGCCAGCAGCAGCGGGGAGGGGAGGGAAGCTTTCTTT.

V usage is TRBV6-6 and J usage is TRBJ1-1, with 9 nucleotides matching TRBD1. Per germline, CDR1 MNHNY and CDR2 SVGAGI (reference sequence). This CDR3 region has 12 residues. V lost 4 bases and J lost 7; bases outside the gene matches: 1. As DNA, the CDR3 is TGTGCCAGCAGTTGGGGACAGGGTGAAGCTTTCTTT. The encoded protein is CASSWGQGEAFF.

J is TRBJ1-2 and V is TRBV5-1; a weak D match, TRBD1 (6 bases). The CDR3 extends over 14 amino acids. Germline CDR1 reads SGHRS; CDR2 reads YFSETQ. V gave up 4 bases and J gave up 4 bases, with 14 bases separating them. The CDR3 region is CASSPGETSYGYTF. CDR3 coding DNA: TGCGCCAGCAGCCCAGGGGAAACGTCCTATGGCTACACCTTC. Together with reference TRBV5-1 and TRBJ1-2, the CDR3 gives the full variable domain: KAGVTQTPRYLIKTRGQQVTLSCSPISGHRSVSWYQQTPGQGLQFLFEYFSETQRNKGNFPGRFSGRQFSNSRSEMNVSTLELGDSALYLCASSPGETSYGYTFGSGTRLTVV.

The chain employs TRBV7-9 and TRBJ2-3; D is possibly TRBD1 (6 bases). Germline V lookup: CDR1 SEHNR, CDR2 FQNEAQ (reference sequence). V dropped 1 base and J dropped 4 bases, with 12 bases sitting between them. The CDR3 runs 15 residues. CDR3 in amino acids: CASSLGPQGSDTQYF. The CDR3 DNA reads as TGTGCCAGCAGCTTAGGGCCGCAGGGGTCAGATACGCAGTATTTT.